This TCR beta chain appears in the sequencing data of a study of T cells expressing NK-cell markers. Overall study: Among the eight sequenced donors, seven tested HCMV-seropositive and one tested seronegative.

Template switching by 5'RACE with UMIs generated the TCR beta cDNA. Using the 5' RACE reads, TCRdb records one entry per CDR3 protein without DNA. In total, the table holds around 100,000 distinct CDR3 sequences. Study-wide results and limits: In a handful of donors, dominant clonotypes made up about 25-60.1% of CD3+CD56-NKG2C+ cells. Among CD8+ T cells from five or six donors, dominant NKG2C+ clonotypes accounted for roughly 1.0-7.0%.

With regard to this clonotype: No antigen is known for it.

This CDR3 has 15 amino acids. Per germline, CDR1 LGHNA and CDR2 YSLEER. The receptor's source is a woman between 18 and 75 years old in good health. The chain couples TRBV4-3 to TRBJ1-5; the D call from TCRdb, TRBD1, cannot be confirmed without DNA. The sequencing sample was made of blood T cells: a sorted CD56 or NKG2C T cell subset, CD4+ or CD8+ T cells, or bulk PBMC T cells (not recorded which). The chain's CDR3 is CASSQDGGLGQPQHF.